This is a list of T cell receptor beta chains from one sample in a study of blood T cell repertoires in COVID-19. This table comes from immunoSEQ multiplex PCR, and its TCRdb copy is limited to in-frame clones, with some not included. The table lists around 66,000 clones, over 75% of them singletons. Sequencing was done on a sample of peripheral blood. The receptors shown here come from a man aged 55 to 70 with acute or convalescent COVID-19. CDR3s include the opening cysteine and the closing phenylalanine or tryptophan. D genes are given only for firm matches. Clone size is given for some rows only: seen once, a few or many times, or a class if the clone is expanded.

j_gene | d_gene | abundance | len | v_gene | CDR3nt | CDR3aa
TRBJ2-2 | . | once | 13 | TRBV10-1 | TGCGCCAGCAGTGAGTCGCGGAACGGGGAGCTGTTTTTT | CASSESRNGELFF
TRBJ2-2 | . | . | 15 | TRBV4-1 | TGCGCCAGCAGCCCCCAGGGGACTATCACCGGGGAGCTGTTTTTT | CASSPQGTITGELFF
TRBJ2-1 | . | . | 15 | TRBV7-2 | TGTGCCAGCACCCTTAGCGGTAGCTCCTACAATGAGCAGTTCTTC | CASTLSGSSYNEQFF
TRBJ1-4 | TRBD1 | . | 17 | TRBV7-6 | TGTGCCAGCAGCTCCTTGACAGGGCTTGCAACTAATGAAAAACTGTTTTTT | CASSSLTGLATNEKLFF
TRBJ1-6 | . | . | 15 | TRBV9 | TGTGCCAGCAGCGTAGACCCCACGCCAGGTTCACCCCTCCACTTT | CASSVDPTPGSPLHF
TRBJ2-7 | . | . | 12 | TRBV15 | TGTGCCACCAGCAGAGTAGGGGTCGAGCAGTACTTC | CATSRVGVEQYF
TRBJ2-2 | . | . | 18 | TRBV4-3 | TGCGCCAGCAGCCTCCTAGCCCCGGGACAAGGGCACACCGGGGAGCTGTTTTTT | CASSLLAPGQGHTGELFF
TRBJ1-2 | TRBD1 | few | 13 | TRBV7-8 | TGTGCCAGCAGCTTAGTCAGGGGGGATGGCTACACCTTC | CASSLVRGDGYTF
TRBJ1-3 | . | . | 14 | TRBV7-2 | TGTGCCAGCAGCTTAGGGACAGCTGGAAACACCATATATTTT | CASSLGTAGNTIYF
TRBJ2-6 | . | . | 17 | TRBV6-1 | TGTGCCAGCAGTGAAGCGGCAGGCAGCTCTGGGGCCAACGTCCTGACTTTC | CASSEAAGSSGANVLTF
TRBJ1-1 | . | . | 19 | TRBV7-9 | TGTGCCAGCAGCCCCGTAGGAGGGGATGGAGTTTTGTTTTTCACTGAAGCTTTCTTT | CASSPVGGDGVLFFTEAFF
TRBJ1-3 | . | once | 13 | TRBV18 | TGTGCCAGCTCCCAGGGGACCGGAAACACCATATATTTT | CASSQGTGNTIYF
TRBJ1-6 | TRBD1 | once | 16 | TRBV7-2 | TGTGCCAGCAGCACTTATCCCGGACAGGGAAACTCACCCCTCCACTTT | CASSTYPGQGNSPLHF
TRBJ1-5 | . | . | 13 | TRBV12-3/TRBV12-4 | TGTGCCAGCAGTTTAGGGAGCGGTCAGCCCCAGCATTTT | CASSLGSGQPQHF